A single sample gave rise to the 9 T cell receptor beta chains below, sequenced in a study of blood T cell repertoires in COVID-19. Clones were sequenced by immunoSEQ multiplex PCR, and TCRdb holds only the in-frame ones, with some missing. The table lists approximately 120,000 clones, approximately 90% of them singletons. Material: peripheral blood. These TCRs come from a human donor in a cohort sampled during active COVID-19.

The chain joins TRBV18 to TRBJ1-1; 7 nucleotides line up with TRBD1. The V gene end was trimmed by 1 base and the J gene end by 6 bases; junction bases not matched to a gene: 5. CDR3 length: 14 residues. Germline V gene data show CDR1 as KGHSH and CDR2 as LQKENI. The CDR3 spells CASSPRTGDPEAFF. CDR3 DNA sequence: TGTGCCAGCTCACCACGTACAGGGGACCCTGAAGCTTTCTTT.

The rearrangement joins TRBV5-1 to TRBJ2-1; D possibly corresponds to TRBD2 (6 bases). From germline, CDR1 is SGHRS and CDR2 YFSETQ. V gave up 7 bases and J gave up 8 bases, with 13 bases separating them. The CDR3 loop spans 12 amino acids. CDR3 region: CASSAAGYEQFF. DNA of the CDR3: TGCGCCAGCTCCGCCGCGGGGTATGAGCAGTTCTTC.

CDR3 sequence reads: CASSMGGLAGPSSYNEQFF. In nucleotides, the CDR3 is TGTGCCAGTAGTATGGGAGGACTAGCGGGTCCCAGTTCCTACAATGAGCAGTTCTTC. The V call is TRBV19, the J call TRBJ2-1, with 11 bases aligning to TRBD2. Germline values: CDR1 LNHDA, CDR2 SQIVND (reference sequence). J lost 1 base, V lost 3 bases, and 11 bases had no gene match. This CDR3 comprises 19 residues.

The chain is built from TRBV19 and TRBJ2-3, with D perhaps matching TRBD2 (6 bases). Germline V gene sequence: CDR1 LNHDA, CDR2 SQIVND (reference sequence). There are 17 residues in the CDR3. V lost 2 bases to trimming and J lost 1 base, with 16 bases between them. This CDR3 reads CASSILLGGRGTDTQYF. CDR3 coding DNA: TGTGCCAGTAGTATACTACTGGGGGGTCGGGGCACAGATACGCAGTATTTT.

The J gene is TRBJ1-1, the V gene TRBV5-1; no clear D gene. The V end was cut by 3 bases, the J end by 3 bases, with 3 bases between. This CDR3 has 11 amino acids. CDR1 SGHRS and CDR2 YFSETQ come from the germline V gene. The CDR3 spells CASSSDTEAFF. CDR3 in DNA: TGCGCCAGCAGCTCCGACACTGAAGCTTTCTTT.

This sequence joins TRBV4-1 and TRBJ2-7, with TRBD1 identical over 8 bases. J gave up 0 bases and V 4 bases, and 5 bases lay outside the gene matches. This CDR3 is 15 amino acids long. From germline, CDR1 is MGHRA and CDR2 YSYEKL. The DNA for the CDR3 is TGCGCCAGCAGCCCCTGGGACAGGAGCTCCTACGAGCAGTACTTC. Translated, it gives CASSPWDRSSYEQYF.

V is TRBV5-5 and J is TRBJ2-3; tentative D call: TRBD2 (5 bases). CDR1 is SGHKS and CDR2 is YYEKEE in the germline V gene (reference sequence). The CDR3 covers 16 residues. With 4 bases removed from V and 1 base from J, the gap between germline ends came to 16 bases. The CDR3 protein is CASSPSRTQRTDTQYF. The CDR3 DNA reads as TGTGCCAGCAGCCCCAGCCGGACTCAGCGCACAGATACGCAGTATTTT.

This clone appeared a single time. V gene TRBV28 combines with J gene TRBJ2-1; TRBD2 aligns across 9 bases. V trimming: 6 bases; J trimming: 4 bases; junction bases outside the gene matches: 13. The CDR3 runs to 17 residues. Germline-derived CDR1 and CDR2 are MDHEN and SYDVKM. The CDR3 is CASSSPSGTSFYNEQFF. The CDR3 DNA follows: TGTGCCAGCAGCTCCCCCTCCGGGACTAGCTTTTACAATGAGCAGTTCTTC.

The chain is built from TRBV2 and TRBJ1-1; no clear D gene. Trimming took 2 bases from V and 1 from J, leaving 5 bases between them. CDR1 and CDR2 (germline): SNHLY, FYNNEI. The CDR3 has 13 residues. The CDR3: CASSEYPNTEAFF. CDR3 sequence (DNA): TGTGCCAGCAGTGAATATCCGAACACTGAAGCTTTCTTT.